These 21 T cell receptor beta chains originate from one sample sequenced in a study of shared clonotypes between healthy human individuals. Assay used: immunoSEQ multiplex PCR; TCRdb lists only in-frame clones, some missing. The data show about 1.9 million clones, around 95% seen once. In the naive CD8 group, cells lacked CD45RO and were positively selected for CCR7, so terminally differentiated effector memory CD45RA+ cells were left out. The sample comprised naive CD8+ T cells from PBMCs. The receptors were sampled from a young man in good health. Some clones in this sample may be carry-over from other donors' samples.

The chain is built from TRBV9 and TRBJ1-1; a possible D gene is TRBD1 (5 bases). Trimming left V 0 bases short and J 11 bases short, with 20 bases between. Germline CDR1 reads SGDLS; CDR2 reads YYNGEE. This CDR3 is 15 amino acids long. The CDR3 loop is CASSVDITGPVGAFF. The CDR3 nucleotides read TGTGCCAGCAGCGTAGATATCACAGGCCCGGTCGGGGCTTTCTTT.

For this clone: Within the sample, other DNA sequences also encode this same CDR3. The chain couples TRBV9 to TRBJ2-1; D is unresolved. Trimming cost V 0 bases and J 6 bases, with 4 bases left between them. CDR1 and CDR2 (germline): SGDLS, YYNGEE. This CDR3 is 12 amino acids long. The CDR3 coding sequence is TGTGCCAGCAGCGTAGGCTCCAATGAGCAGTTCTTC. The encoded protein is CASSVGSNEQFF.

V and J are TRBV5-5 and TRBJ1-5; TRBD1 matches 8 bases. V dropped 0 bases and J dropped 3; count of bases not matched to a gene: 2. The CDR3 extends over 15 amino acids. Germline values: CDR1 SGHKS, CDR2 YYEKEE (reference sequence). In DNA, the CDR3 is TGTGCCAGCAGCTTGGGGGACAGGCTCAATCAGCCCCAGCATTTT. Translation gives CASSLGDRLNQPQHF.

The CDR3 is CASSVDRGGSYEQYF. CDR3 DNA: TGTGCCAGCAGCGTAGATCGGGGAGGCTCCTACGAGCAGTACTTC. This chain links TRBV9 with TRBJ2-7; TRBD2 is a possible D gene (6 bases). The CDR3 runs to 15 residues. Germline values: CDR1 SGDLS, CDR2 YYNGEE. V lost 0 bases and J lost 0, with 10 bases in between.

The V gene is TRBV28, the J gene TRBJ1-1, with D possibly matching TRBD1 (5 bases). Germline V lookup: CDR1 MDHEN, CDR2 SYDVKM. The CDR3 sequence is 14 residues long. V was shortened by 7 bases and J by 2 bases, with 14 bases between the two germline ends. CDR3 region: CASTWGVGNTEAFF. CDR3 bases: TGTGCCAGCACCTGGGGGGTAGGAAACACTGAAGCTTTCTTT.

CDR3 amino acids: CASSLTRDRRRYGYTF. Written as DNA, the CDR3 is TGTGCCAGCAGCTTAACCCGGGACAGGCGCCGCTATGGCTACACCTTC. The chain uses TRBV7-3 and TRBJ1-2; 8 positions match TRBD1. The CDR3 has 16 residues. Germline V gene lookup returns CDR1 SGHTA and CDR2 FQGTGA. V lost 0 bases to trimming and J lost 4 bases; unmatched junction nucleotides: 7.

Notes on this clone: This specimen includes other DNA sequences encoding the same CDR3. This rearrangement joins TRBV15 to TRBJ2-3, with D hard to call. V was clipped by 1 base and J by 0 bases, with 8 bases between them. The CDR3 has 15 residues. Germline V gene data show CDR1 as LNHNV and CDR2 as YYDKDF (reference sequence). This chain's CDR3 is CATSRGTASTDTQYF. DNA of the CDR3: TGTGCCACCAGCAGAGGAACAGCTAGCACAGATACGCAGTATTTT.

J is TRBJ1-2 and V is TRBV14, with D unclear. Deletions cut 2 bases from V and 8 bases from J, with 12 bases between. Germline values: CDR1 SGHDN, CDR2 FVKESK. The CDR3 is 13 residues long. CDR3: CASSQNDGLGYTF. Written as DNA, the CDR3 is TGTGCCAGCAGCCAAAATGATGGCCTCGGCTACACCTTC. Drawing the rest from reference TRBV14 and TRBJ1-2, the complete variable domain is EAGVTQFPSHSVIEKGQTVTLRCDPISGHDNLYWYRRVMGKEIKFLLHFVKESKQDESGMPNNRFLAERTGGTYSTLKVQPAELEDSGVYFCASSQNDGLGYTFGSGTRLTVV.

The chain links TRBV6-4 to TRBJ1-2, with D perhaps matching TRBD1 (6 bases). The V end lost 6 bases, the J end lost 0 bases, and 17 bases lay between the germline ends. Per the germline V gene, CDR1 is MRHNA and CDR2 is SNTAGT. CDR3 size: 16 residues. The CDR3 reads CASSPTPGVPNYGYTF. The CDR3 region has the DNA TGTGCCAGCAGCCCCACGCCAGGGGTACCTAACTATGGCTACACCTTC.

The rearrangement links TRBV7-9 to TRBJ2-7; 7 bases align to TRBD2. Germline V gives CDR1 SEHNR, CDR2 FQNEAQ (reference sequence). V gave up 3 bases and J gave up 2 bases; unmatched junction bases: 7. The CDR3 has 15 amino acids. CDR3 residues: CASSFSAGLAYEQYF. For the CDR3, the DNA is TGTGCCAGCAGCTTCTCAGCGGGGCTCGCCTACGAGCAGTACTTC.

This rearrangement joins TRBV2 to TRBJ1-5, with TRBD1 matching 9 bases. The J segment lost 5 bases and the V segment lost 4 bases, leaving 15 bases of the junction unmatched. The CDR3 has 18 amino acids. Germline assignment: CDR1 SNHLY and CDR2 FYNNEI. DNA for the CDR3: TGTGCCAGCAGTGTTACGCGGGACAGGGTATTTCTCCATCAGCCCCAGCATTTT. Residues: CASSVTRDRVFLHQPQHF.

The rearrangement uses TRBV7-6 and TRBJ1-5; D is possibly TRBD1 (6 bases). This CDR3 contains 16 residues. CDR1 SGHVS and CDR2 FNYEAQ come from the germline V gene. The V and J ends lost 1 base and 0 bases respectively, with 10 bases between them. The CDR3 nucleotides read TGTGCCAGCAGCTTAGGGACAGACTATAGCAATCAGCCCCAGCATTTT. Translation gives CASSLGTDYSNQPQHF.

The chain combines TRBV9 with TRBJ2-5; 9 bases line up with TRBD2. The junction had 8 bases not matched to a gene; V was cut back by 3 bases and J by 5 bases. This CDR3 is 15 amino acids long. CDR1 SGDLS and CDR2 YYNGEE come from the germline V gene. The CDR3 DNA reads as TGTGCCAGCAGCGATCGAAGCGGGAGGTCTGAGACCCAGTACTTC. It translates to CASSDRSGRSETQYF.

The chain is built from TRBV10-1 and TRBJ2-1; 14 nucleotides align to TRBD2. Trimming at V came to 3 bases and at J to 6 bases, leaving 7 bases not matched to a gene. The germline V gene encodes CDR1 WNHNN and CDR2 SYGVQD (reference sequence). CDR3 length: 17 amino acids. The CDR3 here is CASSDLGLAGDPNEQFF. The CDR3 region has the DNA TGCGCCAGCAGTGATCTGGGACTAGCGGGAGACCCCAATGAGCAGTTCTTC.

J is TRBJ2-1 and V is TRBV7-9; 7 positions match TRBD2. V lost 3 bases, J lost 6 bases, and 11 bases stayed unmatched. The CDR3 totals 16 residues. Germline values: CDR1 SEHNR, CDR2 FQNEAQ (reference sequence). The CDR3 DNA reads as TGTGCCAGCAGCTTTTGCGGGAGTTTTTACTGCAATGAGCAGTTCTTC. Translating it yields CASSFCGSFYCNEQFF.

This chain links TRBV4-3 with TRBJ1-1; D perhaps matches TRBD1 (6 bases). Trimming took off 2 bases at V and 3 bases at J, with 13 bases between the two ends. Germline CDR1 LGHNA, CDR2 YSLEER. This CDR3 region has 15 residues. The CDR3: CASSQTRQAYTEAFF. For the CDR3, the DNA is TGCGCCAGCAGCCAAACCCGACAGGCTTACACTGAAGCTTTCTTT.

This clone has only one observation. The identical CDR3 is also encoded by other nucleotide sequences in the sample. The rearrangement links TRBV25-1 to TRBJ1-2, with D possibly matching TRBD1 (5 bases). The V end lost 2 bases, the J end lost 5 bases, and 9 bases lay between the germline ends. This CDR3 has 13 amino acids. Germline assignment: CDR1 MGHDK and CDR2 SYGVNS. CDR3: CASSERGSYGYTF. The CDR3, as DNA: TGTGCCAGCAGTGAAAGGGGTTCGTATGGCTACACCTTC.

With respect to this clone: At the DNA level, this CDR3 is encoded by other sequences in the same sample as well. V and J are TRBV7-2 and TRBJ2-7, with TRBD2 matching 8 bases. The V gene's germline CDR1 is SGHTA and CDR2 FQGNSA. CDR3 size: 14 residues. Trimming removed 2 bases from V and 2 bases from J; junction bases left unmatched: 2. CDR3 in amino acids: CASSLTGLAYEQYF. The DNA of the CDR3 is TGTGCCAGCAGCTTAACGGGACTAGCCTACGAGCAGTACTTC.

In its sample, this clone was seen a few times. The J gene is TRBJ2-7, the V gene TRBV4-2, with a weak D call TRBD1 (5 bases). The CDR3 runs to 12 residues. Per the germline V gene, CDR1 is LGHNA and CDR2 is YNFKEQ. V lost 5 bases and J lost 4, with 9 bases in between. The CDR3 loop is CASSAKGYEQYF. The CDR3 DNA follows: TGTGCCAGCAGCGCCAAGGGGTACGAGCAGTACTTC.

The chain combines TRBV2 with TRBJ2-1; TRBD2 is a possible D gene (6 bases). Germline values: CDR1 SNHLY, CDR2 FYNNEI. Trimming removed 8 bases at V and 7 bases at J, with 24 bases between. The CDR3 consists of 16 residues. CDR3: CASPILTSGGLNEQFF. The CDR3 DNA is TGTGCCAGCCCAATCCTGACTAGTGGGGGTTTAAATGAGCAGTTCTTC. The variable domain in full, with the rest retrieved from reference TRBV2 and TRBJ2-1, is EPEVTQTPSHQVTQMGQEVILRCVPISNHLYFYWYRQILGQKVEFLVSFYNNEISEKSEIFDDQFSVERPDGSNFTLKIRSTKLEDSAMYFCASPILTSGGLNEQFFGPGTRLTVL.

The gene calls are TRBV7-8 and TRBJ2-2; D remains unclear. The ends were cut back, 1 base at V and 3 bases at J, with 6 bases in the middle. Germline V lookup: CDR1 SGHVS, CDR2 FQNEAQ. This CDR3 contains 14 residues. CDR3 in amino acids: CASSLGSYTGELFF. The CDR3 coding sequence is TGTGCCAGCAGCTTAGGGTCCTACACCGGGGAGCTGTTTTTT.